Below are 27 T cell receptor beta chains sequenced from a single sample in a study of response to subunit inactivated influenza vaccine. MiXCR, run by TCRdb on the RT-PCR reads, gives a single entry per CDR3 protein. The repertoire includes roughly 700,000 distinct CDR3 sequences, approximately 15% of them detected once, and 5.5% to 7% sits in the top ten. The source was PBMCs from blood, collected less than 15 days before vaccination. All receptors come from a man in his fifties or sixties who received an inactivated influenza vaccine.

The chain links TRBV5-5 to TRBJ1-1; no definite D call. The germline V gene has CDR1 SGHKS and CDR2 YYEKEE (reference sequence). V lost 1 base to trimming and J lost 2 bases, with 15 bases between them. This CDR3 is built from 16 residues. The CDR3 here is CASSLHVPPGNTEAFF. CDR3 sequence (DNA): TGTGCCAGCAGCTTGCACGTCCCCCCCGGAAACACTGAAGCTTTCTTT.

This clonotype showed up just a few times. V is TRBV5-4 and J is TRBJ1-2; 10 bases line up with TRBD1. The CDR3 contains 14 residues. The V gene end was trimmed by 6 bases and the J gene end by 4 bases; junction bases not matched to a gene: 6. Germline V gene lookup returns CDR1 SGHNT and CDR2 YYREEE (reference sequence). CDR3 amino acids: CASTEGQGSYGYTF. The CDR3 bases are TGTGCCAGCACCGAGGGACAGGGGAGCTATGGCTACACCTTC.

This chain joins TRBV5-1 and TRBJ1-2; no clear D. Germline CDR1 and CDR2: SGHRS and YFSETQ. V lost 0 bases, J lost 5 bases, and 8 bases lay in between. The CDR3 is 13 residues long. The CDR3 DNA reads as TGCGCCAGCAGCTTGGACGAGAGATATGGCTACACCTTC. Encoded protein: CASSLDERYGYTF.

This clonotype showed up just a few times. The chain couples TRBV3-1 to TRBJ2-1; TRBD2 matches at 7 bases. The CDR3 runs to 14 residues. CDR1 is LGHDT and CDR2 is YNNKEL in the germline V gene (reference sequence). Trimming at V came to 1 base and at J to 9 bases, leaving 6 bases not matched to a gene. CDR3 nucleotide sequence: TGTGCCAGCAGCCAAGCTGCTAGCGGCGGTGAGCAGTTCTTC. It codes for CASSQAASGGEQFF.

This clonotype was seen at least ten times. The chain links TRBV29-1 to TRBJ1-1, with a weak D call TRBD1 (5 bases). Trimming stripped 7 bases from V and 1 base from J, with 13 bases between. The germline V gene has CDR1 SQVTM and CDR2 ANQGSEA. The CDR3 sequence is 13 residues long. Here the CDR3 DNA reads TGCAGCGCCAGGGATGTTGGGAACACTGAAGCTTTCTTT. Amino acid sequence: CSARDVGNTEAFF.

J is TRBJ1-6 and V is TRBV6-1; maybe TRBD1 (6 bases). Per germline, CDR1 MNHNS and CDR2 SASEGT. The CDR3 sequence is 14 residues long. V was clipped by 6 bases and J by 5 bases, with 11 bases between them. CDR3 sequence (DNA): TGTGCCAGCAGCGTCCGGGACAATAATTCACCCCTCCACTTT. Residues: CASSVRDNNSPLHF.

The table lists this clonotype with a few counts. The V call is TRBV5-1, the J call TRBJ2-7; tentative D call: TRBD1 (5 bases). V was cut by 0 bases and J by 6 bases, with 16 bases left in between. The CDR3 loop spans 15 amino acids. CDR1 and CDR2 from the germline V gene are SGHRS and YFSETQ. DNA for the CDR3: TGCGCCAGCAGCTTGGATGTCAGGGCCTCGTCCGAGCAGTACTTC. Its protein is CASSLDVRASSEQYF.

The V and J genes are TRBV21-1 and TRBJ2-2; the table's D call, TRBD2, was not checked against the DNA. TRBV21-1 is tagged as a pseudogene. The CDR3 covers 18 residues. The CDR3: CATKEIAGPKGVTGELFF. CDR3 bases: TGTGCCACCAAAGAGATAGCGGGACCAAAGGGGGTCACCGGGGAGCTGTTTTTT.

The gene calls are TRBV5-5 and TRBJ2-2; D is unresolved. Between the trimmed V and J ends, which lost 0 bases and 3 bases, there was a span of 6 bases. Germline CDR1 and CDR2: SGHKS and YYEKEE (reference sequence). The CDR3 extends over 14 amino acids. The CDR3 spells CASSLGTYTGELFF. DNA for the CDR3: TGTGCCAGCAGCTTGGGCACGTACACCGGGGAGCTGTTTTTT. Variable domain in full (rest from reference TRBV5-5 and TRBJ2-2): DAGVTQSPTHLIKTRGQQVTLRCSPISGHKSVSWYQQVLGQGPQFIFQYYEKEERGRGNFPDRFSARQFPNYSSELNVNALLLGDSALYLCASSLGTYTGELFFGEGSRLTVL.

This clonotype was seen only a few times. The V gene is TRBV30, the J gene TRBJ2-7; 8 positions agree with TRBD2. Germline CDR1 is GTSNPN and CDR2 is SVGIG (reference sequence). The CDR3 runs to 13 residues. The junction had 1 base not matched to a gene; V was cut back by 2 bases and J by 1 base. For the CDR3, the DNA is TGTGCCTGGAGTACTAGCGGATCCTACGAGCAGTACTTC. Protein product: CAWSTSGSYEQYF.

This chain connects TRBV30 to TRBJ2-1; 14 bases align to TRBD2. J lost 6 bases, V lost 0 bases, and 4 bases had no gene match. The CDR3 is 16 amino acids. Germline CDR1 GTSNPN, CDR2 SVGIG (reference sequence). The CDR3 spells CAWSVLGTSGSNEQFF. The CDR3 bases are TGTGCCTGGAGTGTACTAGGGACTAGCGGGAGCAATGAGCAGTTCTTC.

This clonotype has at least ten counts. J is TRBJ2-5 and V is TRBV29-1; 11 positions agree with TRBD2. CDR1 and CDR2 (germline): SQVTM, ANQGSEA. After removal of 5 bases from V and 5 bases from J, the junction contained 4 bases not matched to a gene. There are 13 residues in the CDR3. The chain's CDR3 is CSVLAGGRETQYF. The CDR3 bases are TGCAGCGTTTTAGCGGGAGGGCGGGAGACCCAGTACTTC.

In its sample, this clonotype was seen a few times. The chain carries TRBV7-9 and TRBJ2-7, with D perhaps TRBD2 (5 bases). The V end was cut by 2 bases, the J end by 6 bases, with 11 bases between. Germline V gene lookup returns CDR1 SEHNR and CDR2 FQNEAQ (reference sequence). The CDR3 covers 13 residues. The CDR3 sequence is CASSLRLRGEQYF. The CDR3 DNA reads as TGTGCCAGCAGCTTACGACTTCGGGGCGAGCAGTACTTC.

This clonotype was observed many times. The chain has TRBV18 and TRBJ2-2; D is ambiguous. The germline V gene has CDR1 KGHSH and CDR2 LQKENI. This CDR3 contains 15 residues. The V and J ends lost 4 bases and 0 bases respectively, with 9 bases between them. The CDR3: CASSQSNANTGELFF. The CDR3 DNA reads TGTGCCAGCTCACAATCAAACGCGAACACCGGGGAGCTGTTTTTT.

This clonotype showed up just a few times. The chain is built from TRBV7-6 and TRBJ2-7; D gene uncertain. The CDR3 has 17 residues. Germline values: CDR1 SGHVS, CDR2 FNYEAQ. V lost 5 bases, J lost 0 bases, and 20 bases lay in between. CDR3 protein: CASSAKLKTRSSYEQYF. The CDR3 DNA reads TGTGCCAGCAGCGCTAAGCTAAAGACCAGAAGCTCCTACGAGCAGTACTTC. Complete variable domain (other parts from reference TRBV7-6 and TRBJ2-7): GAGVSQSPRYKVTKRGQDVALRCDPISGHVSLYWYRQALGQGPEFLTYFNYEAQQDKSGLPNDRFSAERPEGSISTLTIQRTEQRDSAMYRCASSAKLKTRSSYEQYFGPGTRLTVT.

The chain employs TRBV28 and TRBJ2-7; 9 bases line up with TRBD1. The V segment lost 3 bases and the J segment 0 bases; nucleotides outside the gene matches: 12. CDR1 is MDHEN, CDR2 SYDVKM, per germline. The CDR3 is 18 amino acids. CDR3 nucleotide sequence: TGTGCCAGCAGTTTTAGTGCTAACAGGGGGCCGTCCTCCTACGAGCAGTACTTC. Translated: CASSFSANRGPSSYEQYF.

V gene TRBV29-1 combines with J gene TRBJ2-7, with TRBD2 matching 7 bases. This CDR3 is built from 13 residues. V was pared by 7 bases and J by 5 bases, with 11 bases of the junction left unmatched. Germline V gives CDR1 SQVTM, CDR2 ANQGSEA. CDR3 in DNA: TGCAGCGGAGCGGGACTCAAGGACCACGAGCAGTACTTC. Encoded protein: CSGAGLKDHEQYF.

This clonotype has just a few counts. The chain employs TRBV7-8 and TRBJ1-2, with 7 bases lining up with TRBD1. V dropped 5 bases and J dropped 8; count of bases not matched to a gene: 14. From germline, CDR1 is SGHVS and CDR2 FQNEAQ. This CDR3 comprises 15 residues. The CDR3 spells CASSLNPDRREGYTF. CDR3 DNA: TGTGCCAGCAGCCTGAACCCGGACAGGAGGGAAGGCTACACCTTC.

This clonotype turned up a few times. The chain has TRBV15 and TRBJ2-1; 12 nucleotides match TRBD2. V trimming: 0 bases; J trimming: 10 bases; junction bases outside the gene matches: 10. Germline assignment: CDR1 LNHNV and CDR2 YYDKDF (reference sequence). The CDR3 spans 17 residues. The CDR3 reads CATSRDKRTSGDAEQFF. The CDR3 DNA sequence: TGTGCCACCAGCAGAGATAAACGGACTAGCGGGGACGCCGAGCAGTTCTTC.

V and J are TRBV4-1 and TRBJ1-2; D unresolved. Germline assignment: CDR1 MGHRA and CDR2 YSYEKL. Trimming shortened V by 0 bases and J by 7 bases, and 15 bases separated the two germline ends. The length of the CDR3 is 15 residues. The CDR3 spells CASSQEANLRSGYTF. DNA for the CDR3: TGCGCCAGCAGCCAAGAAGCCAACCTCCGGTCTGGCTACACCTTC.

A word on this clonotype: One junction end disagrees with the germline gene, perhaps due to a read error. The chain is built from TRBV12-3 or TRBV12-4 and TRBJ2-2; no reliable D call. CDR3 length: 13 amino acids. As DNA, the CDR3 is TGTACCAGCAGTTTGATTTTCGCCGGGGAGCTGTTTTTT. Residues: CTSSLIFAGELFF.

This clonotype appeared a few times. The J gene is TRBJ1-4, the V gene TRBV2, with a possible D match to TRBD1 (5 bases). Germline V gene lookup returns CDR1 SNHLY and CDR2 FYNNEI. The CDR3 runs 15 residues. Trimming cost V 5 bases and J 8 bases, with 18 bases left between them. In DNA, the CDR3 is TGTGCCAGCAGTCAGACCCCGGGACGGCTGGAAAAACTGTTTTTT. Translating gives CASSQTPGRLEKLFF.

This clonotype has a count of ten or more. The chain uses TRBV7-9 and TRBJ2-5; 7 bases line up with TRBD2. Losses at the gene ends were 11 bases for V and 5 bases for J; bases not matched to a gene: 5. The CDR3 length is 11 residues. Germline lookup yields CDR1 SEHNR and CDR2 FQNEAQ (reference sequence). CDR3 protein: CAVLALETQYF. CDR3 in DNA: TGTGCCGTACTAGCGCTGGAGACCCAGTACTTC.

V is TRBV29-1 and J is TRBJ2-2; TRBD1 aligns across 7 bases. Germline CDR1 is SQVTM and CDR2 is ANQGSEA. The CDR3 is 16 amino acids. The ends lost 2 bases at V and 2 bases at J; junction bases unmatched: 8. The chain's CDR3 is CSVEPLDRENTGELFF. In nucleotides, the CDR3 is TGCAGCGTTGAACCGTTAGACAGGGAAAACACCGGGGAGCTGTTTTTT.

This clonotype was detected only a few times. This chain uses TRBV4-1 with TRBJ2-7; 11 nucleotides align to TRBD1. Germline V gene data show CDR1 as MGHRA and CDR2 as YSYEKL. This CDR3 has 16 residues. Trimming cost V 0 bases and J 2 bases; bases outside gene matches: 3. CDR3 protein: CASSQERTGGTYEQYF. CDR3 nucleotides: TGCGCCAGCAGCCAAGAAAGGACAGGGGGCACCTACGAGCAGTACTTC.

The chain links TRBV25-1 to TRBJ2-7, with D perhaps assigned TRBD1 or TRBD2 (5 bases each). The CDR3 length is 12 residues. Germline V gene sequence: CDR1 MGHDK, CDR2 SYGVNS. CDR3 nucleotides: TGTGTCCGGGGCCAGCCTTTCTACGAGCAGTACTTC. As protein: CVRGQPFYEQYF.

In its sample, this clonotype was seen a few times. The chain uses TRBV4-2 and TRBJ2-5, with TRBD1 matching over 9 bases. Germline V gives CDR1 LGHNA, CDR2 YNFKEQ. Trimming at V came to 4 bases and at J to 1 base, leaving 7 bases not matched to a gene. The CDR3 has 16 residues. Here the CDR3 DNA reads TGTGCCAGCAGCCCTTTATCGGACAGGGGCCAAGAGACCCAGTACTTC. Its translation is CASSPLSDRGQETQYF.